The rows below give T cell receptor beta chains drawn from one sample of a study of OX40 agonist ivuxolimab in advanced cancers. The assay was immunoSEQ multiplex PCR, and TCRdb's table has in-frame clones only and misses some. The sample includes 62,000 or so clones, approximately 86% of them seen just once. Sequencing was performed on CD4+ or CD8+ T cells sorted from blood, taken in a trial of the OX40 agonist ivuxolimab. The source of these receptors is an adult with an advanced solid tumor such as melanoma, head and neck, liver or kidney cancer. Both conserved end residues are part of each CDR3. The D gene is left open where the match is weak. The size field is filled for only some rows; it gives once, few, many or a size class.

D gene: .
V gene: TRBV7-8
J gene: TRBJ2-2
clone size: once
CDR3 protein: CASSLAGELFF
CDR3 DNA: TGTGCCAGCAGCTTGGCCGGGGAGCTGTTTTTT

D gene: .
V gene: TRBV29-1
J gene: TRBJ1-2
clone size: .
CDR3 protein: CSVEVRRGYTF
CDR3 DNA: TGCAGCGTTGAAGTCCGGAGGGGCTACACCTTC

D gene: .
V gene: TRBV4-1
J gene: TRBJ2-3
clone size: .
CDR3 protein: CASSLWGGGGEGDTQYF
CDR3 DNA: TGCGCCAGCAGCCTCTGGGGAGGGGGCGGGGAAGGAGATACGCAGTATTTT

D gene: TRBD2
V gene: TRBV7-2
J gene: TRBJ2-7
clone size: .
CDR3 protein: CASSLGASGGAYEQYF
CDR3 DNA: TGTGCCAGCAGCTTAGGGGCTAGCGGAGGGGCCTACGAGCAGTACTTC

D gene: .
V gene: TRBV7-2
J gene: TRBJ1-2
clone size: .
CDR3 protein: CASSLGSTRNGYTF
CDR3 DNA: TGTGCCAGCAGCTTAGGGTCCACCAGGAATGGCTACACCTTC

D gene: .
V gene: TRBV6-1
J gene: TRBJ2-7
clone size: .
CDR3 protein: CASRTVSYEQYF
CDR3 DNA: TGTGCCAGCAGGACAGTTTCCTACGAGCAGTACTTC

D gene: TRBD1
V gene: TRBV9
J gene: TRBJ1-4
clone size: .
CDR3 protein: CASSAGAGTVMSGLFF
CDR3 DNA: TGTGCCAGCAGCGCTGGGGCTGGGACAGTAATGAGTGGACTGTTTTTT

D gene: .
V gene: TRBV4-2
J gene: TRBJ2-1
clone size: .
CDR3 protein: CASSQGRGRHSNEQFF
CDR3 DNA: TGTGCCAGCAGCCAAGGTCGGGGCAGACACAGCAATGAGCAGTTCTTC

D gene: TRBD2
V gene: TRBV6-6
J gene: TRBJ2-2
clone size: .
CDR3 protein: CASIEGRGAHTGELFF
CDR3 DNA: TGTGCCAGCATTGAGGGGCGGGGGGCCCACACCGGGGAGCTGTTTTTT

D gene: .
V gene: TRBV11-2
J gene: TRBJ2-7
clone size: .
CDR3 protein: CASSLDLRRSSYF
CDR3 DNA: TGTGCCAGCAGCTTAGATCTTCGACGGTCCTCGTACTTC

D gene: .
V gene: TRBV5-4
J gene: TRBJ2-3
clone size: .
CDR3 protein: CASSLEWAGAEDTQYF
CDR3 DNA: TGTGCCAGCAGCTTGGAGTGGGCAGGAGCGGAAGATACGCAGTATTTT

D gene: TRBD2
V gene: TRBV5-1
J gene: TRBJ2-3
clone size: once
CDR3 protein: CASSPSGGATDTQYF
CDR3 DNA: TGCGCCAGCAGCCCTAGCGGGGGGGCCACAGATACGCAGTATTTT

D gene: TRBD1
V gene: TRBV20-1
J gene: TRBJ2-5
clone size: .
CDR3 protein: CSADRGETQYF
CDR3 DNA: TGCAGTGCGGACAGGGGAGAGACCCAGTACTTC

D gene: TRBD2
V gene: TRBV7-2
J gene: TRBJ2-1
clone size: .
CDR3 protein: CASRPGLAGDNEQFF
CDR3 DNA: TGTGCCAGCAGACCGGGACTAGCGGGAGACAATGAGCAGTTCTTC

D gene: .
V gene: TRBV5-6
J gene: TRBJ2-3
clone size: .
CDR3 protein: CASSLALGLLGNTTDTQYF
CDR3 DNA: TGTGCCAGCAGCTTGGCCCTGGGACTTCTCGGAAACACCACAGATACGCAGTATTTT

D gene: .
V gene: TRBV6-1
J gene: TRBJ1-2
clone size: .
CDR3 protein: CASRVTASYGYTF
CDR3 DNA: TGTGCCAGCAGGGTGACAGCTAGCTATGGCTACACCTTC

D gene: TRBD1
V gene: TRBV5-1
J gene: TRBJ2-1
clone size: few
CDR3 protein: CASSHRDRVHNEQFF
CDR3 DNA: TGCGCCAGCAGCCACCGGGACAGGGTCCACAATGAGCAGTTCTTC

D gene: TRBD1
V gene: TRBV28
J gene: TRBJ2-6
clone size: .
CDR3 protein: CATRDRSISSGANVLTF
CDR3 DNA: TGTGCCACCCGGGACAGATCCATAAGCTCTGGGGCCAACGTCCTGACTTTC

D gene: .
V gene: TRBV6-1
J gene: TRBJ2-1
clone size: .
CDR3 protein: CASSEQSGLNEQFF
CDR3 DNA: TGTGCCAGCAGTGAACAGTCGGGGCTCAATGAGCAGTTCTTC

D gene: .
V gene: TRBV6-5
J gene: TRBJ2-2
clone size: .
CDR3 protein: CALPDQNTGELFF
CDR3 DNA: TGTGCCCTTCCCGACCAAAACACCGGGGAGCTGTTTTTT

D gene: TRBD2
V gene: TRBV11-2
J gene: TRBJ2-1
clone size: .
CDR3 protein: CASSLASGGWEQFF
CDR3 DNA: TGTGCCAGCAGCTTAGCTAGCGGGGGGTGGGAGCAGTTCTTC

D gene: .
V gene: TRBV10-3
J gene: TRBJ2-1
clone size: .
CDR3 protein: CAISESILGSNNEQFF
CDR3 DNA: TGTGCCATCAGTGAGTCGATTCTAGGGTCGAATAATGAGCAGTTCTTC

D gene: .
V gene: TRBV6-6
J gene: TRBJ1-2
clone size: .
CDR3 protein: CASRENREPMYGYTF
CDR3 DNA: TGTGCCAGCAGGGAGAACAGGGAACCTATGTATGGCTACACCTTC

D gene: TRBD2
V gene: TRBV4-3
J gene: TRBJ2-1
clone size: .
CDR3 protein: CASSPRTSGGNNEQFF
CDR3 DNA: TGCGCCAGCAGCCCCCGGACTAGCGGGGGGAACAATGAGCAGTTCTTC

D gene: .
V gene: TRBV5-4
J gene: TRBJ1-2
clone size: .
CDR3 protein: CASSLAGGAVNYGYTF
CDR3 DNA: TGTGCCAGCAGCTTGGCCGGGGGGGCCGTTAACTATGGCTACACCTTC

D gene: .
V gene: TRBV5-1
J gene: TRBJ2-1
clone size: .
CDR3 protein: CASSLGIDNEQFF
CDR3 DNA: TGCGCCAGCAGCTTGGGCATCGACAATGAGCAGTTCTTC

D gene: .
V gene: TRBV7-9
J gene: TRBJ2-3
clone size: .
CDR3 protein: CASSLASLAKGTDTQYF
CDR3 DNA: TGTGCCAGCAGCTTAGCGAGCCTAGCTAAAGGCACAGATACGCAGTATTTT

D gene: .
V gene: TRBV18
J gene: TRBJ2-7
clone size: .
CDR3 protein: CASSALLGSYEQYF
CDR3 DNA: TGTGCCAGCTCAGCACTCCTGGGCTCCTACGAGCAGTACTTC

D gene: TRBD2
V gene: TRBV19
J gene: TRBJ2-2
clone size: .
CDR3 protein: CASRASGSPGELFF
CDR3 DNA: TGTGCCAGCAGGGCTAGCGGGAGTCCCGGGGAGCTGTTTTTT

D gene: .
V gene: TRBV28
J gene: TRBJ2-1
clone size: .
CDR3 protein: CASSLGGMTRYNEQFF
CDR3 DNA: TGTGCCAGCAGTTTAGGGGGAATGACTAGGTACAATGAGCAGTTCTTC

D gene: .
V gene: TRBV7-2
J gene: TRBJ1-1
clone size: .
CDR3 protein: CASSLITGRRNTEAFF
CDR3 DNA: TGTGCCAGCAGCTTAATAACAGGAAGGAGGAACACTGAAGCTTTCTTT

D gene: .
V gene: TRBV4-3
J gene: TRBJ2-7
clone size: .
CDR3 protein: CASSQVLGGLSYEQYF
CDR3 DNA: TGCGCCAGCAGCCAAGTATTGGGGGGGCTATCCTACGAGCAGTACTTC

D gene: .
V gene: TRBV27
J gene: TRBJ2-7
clone size: .
CDR3 protein: CASSLENRRYEQYF
CDR3 DNA: TGTGCCAGCAGTTTGGAGAATCGGAGATACGAGCAGTACTTC

D gene: TRBD2
V gene: TRBV2
J gene: TRBJ2-1
clone size: .
CDR3 protein: CASSDRTSHSYNEQFF
CDR3 DNA: TGTGCCAGCAGTGATAGGACTAGTCACTCCTACAATGAGCAGTTCTTC

D gene: .
V gene: TRBV10-1
J gene: TRBJ2-1
clone size: .
CDR3 protein: CASNRASSYNEQFF
CDR3 DNA: TGCGCCAGCAATCGAGCCAGCTCCTACAATGAGCAGTTCTTC

D gene: .
V gene: TRBV27
J gene: TRBJ1-5
clone size: .
CDR3 protein: CASRLYSHEPQHF
CDR3 DNA: TGTGCCAGCAGATTGTATTCCCACGAGCCCCAGCATTTT

D gene: .
V gene: TRBV27
J gene: TRBJ2-2
clone size: .
CDR3 protein: CASSFRGELFF
CDR3 DNA: TGTGCCAGCAGTTTTAGGGGGGAGCTGTTTTTT

D gene: .
V gene: TRBV4-2
J gene: TRBJ1-1
clone size: few
CDR3 protein: CASSQDPATNTEAFF
CDR3 DNA: TGTGCCAGCAGCCAAGATCCAGCGACAAACACTGAAGCTTTCTTT

D gene: .
V gene: TRBV7-3
J gene: TRBJ2-6
clone size: .
CDR3 protein: CASSLTPRSGANVLTF
CDR3 DNA: TGTGCCAGCAGCTTAACTCCGCGCTCTGGGGCCAACGTCCTGACTTTC

D gene: TRBD1
V gene: TRBV19
J gene: TRBJ2-6
clone size: .
CDR3 protein: CASSWGQGSSGANVLTF
CDR3 DNA: TGTGCCAGTAGTTGGGGACAGGGGAGCTCTGGGGCCAACGTCCTGACTTTC

D gene: .
V gene: TRBV5-1
J gene: TRBJ1-4
clone size: .
CDR3 protein: CASSLAGATNEKLFF
CDR3 DNA: TGCGCCAGCAGCTTGGCGGGGGCGACTAATGAAAAACTGTTTTTT

D gene: .
V gene: TRBV21-1
J gene: TRBJ2-7
clone size: .
CDR3 protein: CASSKTAGVTEQYF
CDR3 DNA: TGTGCCAGCAGCAAAACTGCGGGAGTGACCGAGCAGTACTTC

D gene: .
V gene: TRBV2
J gene: TRBJ2-4
clone size: once
CDR3 protein: CASSPSSRNIQYF
CDR3 DNA: TGTGCCAGCAGTCCTTCGTCCAGAAACATTCAGTACTTC

D gene: .
V gene: TRBV5-1
J gene: TRBJ2-3
clone size: .
CDR3 protein: CASSQLLRSTDTQYF
CDR3 DNA: TGCGCCAGCAGCCAACTGCTCAGGAGCACAGATACGCAGTATTTT

D gene: .
V gene: TRBV28
J gene: TRBJ1-2
clone size: .
CDR3 protein: CASSSALGYTF
CDR3 DNA: TGTGCCAGCAGTTCAGCGTTAGGCTACACCTTC

D gene: TRBD1
V gene: TRBV19
J gene: TRBJ1-1
clone size: .
CDR3 protein: CASSRFQGAPMNTEAFF
CDR3 DNA: TGTGCCAGTAGTAGGTTCCAGGGGGCTCCTATGAACACTGAAGCTTTCTTT

D gene: .
V gene: TRBV7-2
J gene: TRBJ1-3
clone size: .
CDR3 protein: CASSPTGNTIYF
CDR3 DNA: TGTGCCAGCAGCCCCACAGGGAACACCATATATTTT

D gene: .
V gene: TRBV14
J gene: TRBJ1-1
clone size: few
CDR3 protein: CASSRGSNTEAFF
CDR3 DNA: TGTGCCAGCAGCCGGGGGTCAAACACTGAAGCTTTCTTT

D gene: .
V gene: TRBV5-1
J gene: TRBJ1-1
clone size: .
CDR3 protein: CASSSLRADTEAFF
CDR3 DNA: TGCGCCAGCAGTTCACTACGGGCGGACACTGAAGCTTTCTTT

D gene: .
V gene: TRBV19
J gene: TRBJ2-4
clone size: .
CDR3 protein: CASTGPGTKNIQYF
CDR3 DNA: TGTGCCAGTACCGGACCTGGGACTAAAAACATTCAGTACTTC

D gene: .
V gene: TRBV5-1
J gene: TRBJ1-1
clone size: .
CDR3 protein: CASTLQRRQGGVPKTEAFF
CDR3 DNA: TGCGCCAGCACCCTCCAAAGGCGGCAGGGCGGCGTTCCTAAGACTGAAGCTTTCTTT

D gene: TRBD1
V gene: TRBV18
J gene: TRBJ1-1
clone size: once
CDR3 protein: CASSPDRVTEAFF
CDR3 DNA: TGTGCCAGCTCACCAGACAGGGTCACTGAAGCTTTCTTT

D gene: .
V gene: TRBV7-6
J gene: TRBJ2-5
clone size: .
CDR3 protein: CASSSRTQPETQYF
CDR3 DNA: TGTGCCAGCAGCTCCCGGACCCAGCCGGAGACCCAGTACTTC

D gene: TRBD1
V gene: TRBV5-1
J gene: TRBJ2-7
clone size: .
CDR3 protein: CASSDGTGLYEQYF
CDR3 DNA: TGCGCCAGCAGTGACGGGACAGGGCTATACGAGCAGTACTTC

D gene: TRBD1
V gene: TRBV11-2
J gene: TRBJ1-1
clone size: .
CDR3 protein: CASRPTGATEAFF
CDR3 DNA: TGTGCCAGCAGACCAACAGGGGCCACTGAAGCTTTCTTT

D gene: TRBD2
V gene: TRBV6-5
J gene: TRBJ2-7
clone size: .
CDR3 protein: CASSSSGTSSEQYF
CDR3 DNA: TGTGCCAGCAGTTCCTCCGGGACTAGCAGCGAGCAGTACTTC

D gene: .
V gene: TRBV5-1
J gene: TRBJ2-1
clone size: .
CDR3 protein: CASSLMASTRDNEQFF
CDR3 DNA: TGCGCCAGCAGCTTGATGGCGAGCACGAGGGACAATGAGCAGTTCTTC

D gene: TRBD2
V gene: TRBV7-8
J gene: TRBJ2-5
clone size: .
CDR3 protein: CASSRSGAQETQYF
CDR3 DNA: TGTGCCAGCAGCCGAAGCGGGGCCCAAGAGACCCAGTACTTC

D gene: .
V gene: TRBV5-1
J gene: TRBJ2-3
clone size: .
CDR3 protein: CASSFLPPDTQYF
CDR3 DNA: TGCGCCAGCAGCTTTCTACCACCAGATACGCAGTATTTT

D gene: .
V gene: TRBV19
J gene: TRBJ1-6
clone size: .
CDR3 protein: CASSITSWGSPLHF
CDR3 DNA: TGTGCCAGTAGTATAACCTCGTGGGGTTCACCCCTCCACTTT